This T cell receptor (beta chain) comes out of a study of a mutant IDH1 vaccine in newly diagnosed glioma. In regard to this clone: Its antigen is not identified.

Trimming took off 1 base at V and 2 bases at J, with 12 bases between the two ends. The germline gives CDR1 LGHNA, CDR2 YSLEER. The CDR3 is made up of 15 amino acids. Clones were sequenced by immunoSEQ multiplex PCR, and TCRdb holds only the in-frame ones, with some missing. This sample has more than 25,000 clones, with approximately 88% found just once. Described time point: week 5, during vaccination. Vaccinated patients received 300 ug of mutant IDH1 20-mer peptide per dose, with topical imiquimod. The TCR was taken from a man between 18 and 29 years old with glioma. Material: PBMCs, obtained from a glioma patient whose treatment included an IDH1 peptide vaccine. The gene calls are TRBV4-3 and TRBJ2-7; D call uncertain. The CDR3 loop is CASSQADAGAYEQYF. Written as DNA, the CDR3 is TGCGCCAGCAGCCAAGCCGATGCAGGCGCCTACGAGCAGTACTTC.